This entry describes one T cell receptor beta chain. Its antigen is still unknown. The entry originates in a study of blood T cells in healthy people across ages. V trimming: 2 bases; J trimming: 1 base; junction bases outside the gene matches: 4. The CDR3 is 15 amino acids. The donors, aged about 6 to 90, were healthy Caucasians from Russia. The authors ran a second PCR of roughly 6 to 12 cycles using a sample-barcoded 5' primer and a J-beta primer mix. Template switching added a 12-random-nucleotide identifier to every cDNA molecule. TCRdb analysed the 5' RACE reads with MiXCR anew, one entry per CDR3 protein. The data hold 980,000 or so distinct CDR3 sequences, with roughly 50% observed a single time. Overall study findings and caveats: Using unsorted PBMCs precluded a conclusive naive versus antigen-experienced comparison.

This sequence originates from a man aged 25 to 45 in good health. V gene TRBV12-3 or TRBV12-4 combines with J gene TRBJ1-1; 7 nucleotides match TRBD1. Sequencing was performed on blood. The CDR3 nucleotides read TGTGCCAGCAGTTTAAAGGCAGGGGGGAACACTGAAGCTTTCTTT. This sequence encodes CASSLKAGGNTEAFF.